Presented here are 15 T cell receptor beta chains from one specimen sequenced in a study of blood T cell repertoires in COVID-19. Generated by immunoSEQ multiplex PCR, the TCRdb table keeps only in-frame clones and is missing some. Altogether tens of thousands of clones are present, about 86% being singletons, with the ten largest covering approximately 2%. Material for sequencing was peripheral blood. The receptors derive from a woman older than 75 with active or convalescent COVID-19.

V usage is TRBV6-2 or TRBV6-3 and J usage is TRBJ2-7, with D perhaps matching TRBD1 (7 bases). This CDR3 is built from 14 residues. Germline CDR1 MNHEY, CDR2 SVGEGT. Trimming stripped 0 bases from V and 3 bases from J, with 9 bases between. The CDR3, as DNA: TGTGCCAGCAGTTACTCGCGGGACAGCTACGAGCAGTACTTC. This encodes CASSYSRDSYEQYF.

This clone has just a few counts. The chain recombines TRBV19 with TRBJ1-5; D call uncertain. CDR1 and CDR2 (germline): LNHDA, SQIVND (reference sequence). CDR3 length equals 12 residues. V was trimmed by 6 bases and J by 5 bases, leaving 8 bases between them. This CDR3 is CASRITHQPQHF. For the CDR3, the DNA is TGTGCCAGTAGGATCACTCATCAGCCCCAGCATTTT.

The rearrangement joins TRBV12-3 or TRBV12-4 to TRBJ1-1; D remains unclear. V gave up 3 bases and J gave up 4 bases, with 6 bases separating them. The CDR3 extends over 12 amino acids. The chain's CDR3 is CASSFGSTEAFF. The CDR3 DNA reads TGTGCCAGCAGTTTTGGGAGCACTGAAGCTTTCTTT.

V gene TRBV5-6 combines with J gene TRBJ2-1; D possibly corresponds to TRBD2 (5 bases). Trimming left V 0 bases short and J 4 bases short, with 11 bases between. The CDR3 sequence is 15 residues long. Germline V gene data show CDR1 as SGHDT and CDR2 as YYEEEE. CDR3: CASSLGAGTYNEQFF. The CDR3 region has the DNA TGTGCCAGCAGCTTGGGGGCGGGTACTTACAATGAGCAGTTCTTC.

This rearrangement joins TRBV5-4 to TRBJ2-7, with a tentative D call TRBD2 (6 bases). Germline loops: CDR1 SGHNT, CDR2 YYREEE (reference sequence). Deletions cut 4 bases from V and 3 bases from J, with 8 bases between. This CDR3 is built from 12 residues. The CDR3 spells CASSRAGYEQYF. CDR3 bases: TGTGCCAGCAGCCGAGCGGGCTACGAGCAGTACTTC.

This chain connects TRBV3-1 (or the pseudogene TRBV3-2) to TRBJ2-5, with a weak D call TRBD2 (6 bases). The CDR3 loop spans 14 amino acids. V was cut by 3 bases and J by 2 bases, with 10 bases left in between. Germline V lookup: CDR1 LGHDT, CDR2 YNNKEL (reference sequence). CDR3 loop: CASSQRGSQETQYF. The CDR3, as DNA: TGTGCCAGCAGCCAGCGGGGTTCTCAAGAGACCCAGTACTTC.

V gene TRBV2 combines with J gene TRBJ2-7, with no clear D. Deletions cut 3 bases from V and 2 bases from J, with 11 bases between. The CDR3 contains 14 residues. Germline V CDR1 and CDR2: SNHLY, FYNNEI. The DNA of the CDR3 is TGTGCCAGCAGTGAGTCAGGTCCCGCCTACGAGCAGTACTTC. Amino acid sequence: CASSESGPAYEQYF.

The chain is built from TRBV4-3 and TRBJ1-6, with D maybe TRBD1 (5 bases). This CDR3 has 17 amino acids. Germline CDR1 is LGHNA and CDR2 is YSLEER. Trimming cost V 0 bases and J 6 bases, with 15 bases left between them. The CDR3 bases are TGCGCCAGCAGCCAAGAGCCGGGTGCAGGGCCTAATTCACCCCTCCACTTT. This encodes CASSQEPGAGPNSPLHF.

The chain links TRBV24-1 to TRBJ2-1, with a tentative D call TRBD1 (5 bases). V gave up 0 bases and J gave up 2 bases, with 10 bases separating them. Germline V gene lookup returns CDR1 KGHDR and CDR2 SFDVKD. The length of the CDR3 is 16 residues. The DNA for the CDR3 is TGTGCCACCAGTGATTTGCGCAGGGCCGCCTACAATGAGCAGTTCTTC. Translating gives CATSDLRRAAYNEQFF.

The chain employs TRBV7-3 and TRBJ2-7; 9 bases are a match to TRBD1. CDR1 is SGHTA, CDR2 FQGTGA, per germline. The V gene end was trimmed by 0 bases and the J gene end by 2 bases; junction bases not matched to a gene: 5. The CDR3 has 16 amino acids. In DNA, the CDR3 is TGTGCCAGCAGCTTAACGGAGACAGGGGGAACCTACGAGCAGTACTTC. Translated, it gives CASSLTETGGTYEQYF.

The V call is TRBV9, the J call TRBJ1-2; 8 bases are shared with TRBD1. After removal of 4 bases from V and 3 bases from J, the junction contained 8 bases not matched to a gene. Germline-derived CDR1 and CDR2 are SGDLS and YYNGEE. The length of the CDR3 is 15 residues. CDR3 protein: CASSPRSGGYYGYTF. The CDR3 DNA reads as TGTGCCAGCAGCCCTAGATCAGGGGGCTACTATGGCTACACCTTC.

The rearrangement links TRBV11-3 to TRBJ2-1; 7 bases line up with TRBD2. Germline V gene sequence: CDR1 SGHNT, CDR2 YENEEA. This CDR3 comprises 17 residues. The trim removed 5 bases at V and 0 bases at J, leaving 10 bases unmatched. The CDR3 loop is CASSRGAGASSYNEQFF. As DNA, the CDR3 is TGTGCCAGCAGCCGTGGGGCGGGAGCGAGCTCCTACAATGAGCAGTTCTTC. Looking up the rest from reference TRBV11-3 and TRBJ2-1 gives the full variable domain: EAGVVQSPRYKIIEKKQPVAFWCNPISGHNTLYWYLQNLGQGPELLIRYENEEAVDDSQLPKDRFSAERLKGVDSTLKIQPAELGDSAVYLCASSRGAGASSYNEQFFGPGTRLTVL.

The rearrangement links TRBV18 to TRBJ2-2; D is perhaps TRBD1 (5 bases). Looked up from germline, CDR1 is KGHSH and CDR2 is LQKENI. Deletions cut 1 base from V and 5 bases from J, with 8 bases between. The CDR3 consists of 14 residues. CDR3 amino acids: CASSPRSGTGELFF. The CDR3, as DNA: TGTGCCAGCTCACCACGATCAGGGACCGGGGAGCTGTTTTTT.

The V call is TRBV4-3, the J call TRBJ1-2, with 8 positions matching TRBD1. The CDR3 is made up of 14 amino acids. Trimming at V came to 3 bases and at J to 6 bases, leaving 6 bases not matched to a gene. CDR1 is LGHNA and CDR2 is YSLEER in the germline V gene. The CDR3 DNA sequence: TGCGCCAGCAGCCATCTGGACAGGGAGGATGGCTACACCTTC. It is translated as CASSHLDREDGYTF.

V and J are TRBV10-1 and TRBJ1-2, with TRBD1 matching 9 bases. The V gene end was trimmed by 0 bases and the J gene end by 0 bases; junction bases not matched to a gene: 14. From germline, CDR1 is WNHNN and CDR2 SYGVQD (reference sequence). CDR3 size: 20 residues. DNA of the CDR3: TGCGCCAGCAGTGAGTCGTGGAATCTTACAGGGGGCTTGCCTAACTATGGCTACACCTTC. Its protein is CASSESWNLTGGLPNYGYTF.